The 7 T cell receptor beta chains below all came from one sample that was sequenced in a study of vaccination effects on CD4 cells after COVID-19. When nine to ten days of culture had elapsed, CD4+ T cells were isolated. Participants completed two doses of the BNT162b2 or mRNA-1273 vaccine. Here immunoSEQ multiplex PCR was the method, and the copy in TCRdb shows in-frame clones only, minus some. The repertoire consists of tens of thousands of clones, with around 70% occurring once and the leading ten covering 2% to 2.5%. No antigens are known for them. The material sequenced was CD4+ T cells from PBMCs cultured without peptide, taken after COVID-19 vaccination. Receptors were obtained from a human donor who received a COVID-19 vaccine.

This clone was seen only a few times. The chain couples TRBV2 to TRBJ1-6; possible D gene TRBD1, 6 bases. The CDR3 extends over 15 amino acids. Germline values: CDR1 SNHLY, CDR2 FYNNEI. Trimming took off 7 bases at V and 7 bases at J, with 17 bases between the two ends. DNA for the CDR3: TGTGCCAGCAAAACGGGGGGCGCCTGGAATTCACCCCTCCACTTT. This encodes CASKTGGAWNSPLHF.

The chain has TRBV18 and TRBJ2-2; D unclear. The CDR3 covers 14 residues. CDR1 is KGHSH, CDR2 LQKENI, per germline. The V end was cut by 3 bases, the J end by 5 bases, with 10 bases between. The chain's CDR3 is CASSPAGRTGELFF. The CDR3 coding sequence is TGTGCCAGCTCACCCGCTGGACGGACCGGGGAGCTGTTTTTT.

CDR3 protein: CASSFSGWDTQYF. The CDR3 DNA follows: TGTGCCAGCAGTTTTTCAGGTTGGGATACGCAGTATTTT. The genes are TRBV27 and TRBJ2-3; unclear D gene. The CDR3 is 13 residues long. Germline V lookup: CDR1 MNHEY, CDR2 SMNVEV (reference sequence). The V end was cut by 3 bases, the J end by 6 bases, with 10 bases between.

The chain recombines TRBV5-1 with TRBJ1-4, with D possibly TRBD1 on 5 matching bases. Germline CDR1 is SGHRS and CDR2 is YFSETQ. V shed 4 bases and J shed 4 bases, with 17 bases lying between them. CDR3 length: 16 residues. The CDR3 DNA sequence: TGCGCCAGCAGCCCCGGGACCGGGTTGTTTAATGAAAAACTGTTTTTT. Protein: CASSPGTGLFNEKLFF.

The J gene is TRBJ1-2, the V gene TRBV12-3 or TRBV12-4; D is uncertain. V lost 7 bases and J lost 8, with 14 bases in between. This CDR3 comprises 12 residues. CDR3 DNA: TGTGCCAGCAAAGAGGGAGCGGGGGGCTACACCTTC. As protein: CASKEGAGGYTF.

This chain uses TRBV10-2 with TRBJ2-7; D unclear. Trimming removed 6 bases from V and 0 bases from J, with 6 bases in between. The CDR3 length is 12 residues. CDR1 WSHSY and CDR2 SAAADI come from the germline V gene. CDR3 region: CASSSSSYEQYV. The CDR3 nucleotides are TGCGCCAGCAGCTCCAGCTCCTACGAGCAGTACGTC.

The gene calls are TRBV6-5 and TRBJ1-4; D call uncertain. Germline CDR1 is MNHEY and CDR2 is SVGAGI. The CDR3 runs 15 residues. V dropped 2 bases and J dropped 5 bases, with 12 bases sitting between them. CDR3 protein: CASSYQAGGNEKLFF. The CDR3 DNA reads TGTGCCAGCAGTTACCAGGCGGGCGGGAATGAAAAACTGTTTTTT.